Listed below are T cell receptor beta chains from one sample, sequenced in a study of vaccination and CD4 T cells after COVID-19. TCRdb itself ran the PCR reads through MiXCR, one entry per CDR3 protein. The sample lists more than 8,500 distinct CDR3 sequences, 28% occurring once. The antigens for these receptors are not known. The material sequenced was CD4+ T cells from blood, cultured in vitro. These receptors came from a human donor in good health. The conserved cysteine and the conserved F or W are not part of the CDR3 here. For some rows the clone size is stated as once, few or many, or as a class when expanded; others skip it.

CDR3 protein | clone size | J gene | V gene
ASSFTGTSDEQY | few | TRBJ2-7 | TRBV7-9
ASSLVAGRLVGPFPREGTQY | few | TRBJ2-5 | TRBV7-2
ASTKGQRYNSPLH | . | TRBJ1-6 | TRBV19
ASSLGRIPYEQY | . | TRBJ2-7 | TRBV28
ASSLDRGLVDTEAF | . | TRBJ1-1 | TRBV7-8
ASSYSVSGSAGKNIQY | . | TRBJ2-4 | TRBV6-2/TRBV6-3
ASSLGRTGLTGELF | few | TRBJ2-2 | TRBV7-9
ASTLAAGTGEQY | . | TRBJ2-7 | TRBV7-2
ASSQDASSYEQY | few | TRBJ2-7 | TRBV5-1
ASSRRPGQGPYEQY | . | TRBJ2-7 | TRBV6-1
SARDPQGSYEQY | . | TRBJ2-7 | TRBV20-1
SVAGTQNQPQH | . | TRBJ1-5 | TRBV29-1
ASSQDLAGGGGYT | . | TRBJ1-2 | TRBV4-3
ASRPGFAGEKLF | . | TRBJ1-4 | TRBV6-1
ASSLQPGPQETQY | . | TRBJ2-5 | TRBV5-1
ASSKLFTGVAKETQY | few | TRBJ2-5 | TRBV28
ASSLSGRARDTQY | few | TRBJ2-3 | TRBV27
ASSRGTSGSYEQY | . | TRBJ2-7 | TRBV4-3
SAREPDPTEGYT | . | TRBJ1-2 | TRBV20-1
SAVGRRAFYEQY | . | TRBJ2-7 | TRBV20-1
ASSLPGQNYGYT | few | TRBJ1-2 | TRBV6-2/TRBV6-3
ASSLTSTDTQY | few | TRBJ2-3 | TRBV27
ASSLSGTSNYGYT | once | TRBJ1-2 | TRBV4-1
ASSSVRGHGELF | few | TRBJ2-2 | TRBV7-3
ASSRGVTGELF | . | TRBJ2-2 | TRBV7-2
ASSPRYEGANTEAF | few | TRBJ1-1 | TRBV4-2
ASSQEAFGHWGSPLH | . | TRBJ1-6 | TRBV4-3
SALRLGGNNEQF | . | TRBJ2-1 | TRBV20-1
ASKGMGYEQY | . | TRBJ2-7 | TRBV28
ASSPGEKLF | . | TRBJ1-4 | TRBV18
SAPRLAGDSGEQF | few | TRBJ2-1 | TRBV20-1
SAEPGPFSYNEQF | few | TRBJ2-1 | TRBV20-1
SPSHTDTQY | few | TRBJ2-3 | TRBV20-1
ASSRRIDTSGWSSV | . | TRBJ2-1 | TRBV7-2
ASSLDRGPPLH | few | TRBJ1-6 | TRBV7-2
ASSQASSGTVNTEAF | few | TRBJ1-1 | TRBV4-3
ASSRQGTDTQY | . | TRBJ2-3 | TRBV9
ASSENRLQQPQH | few | TRBJ1-5 | TRBV2
ASSPRTGGYYGYT | . | TRBJ1-2 | TRBV12-3/TRBV12-4
SVEGQGRGNGYT | . | TRBJ1-2 | TRBV29-1
ASSDGTSGGTGELF | few | TRBJ2-2 | TRBV6-4
ASSDPGTGGLGYT | few | TRBJ1-2 | TRBV2
SARDLGKNTGELF | . | TRBJ2-2 | TRBV20-1
ASSEGDPGDEQF | . | TRBJ2-1 | TRBV6-4